Included here is one T cell receptor beta chain sequence, with context. No antigen is known for it. The data belong to a study of cytomegalovirus exposure and HLA in healthy donors. Donors were nominally healthy when sampled, though unrecorded immune exposures were likely. Primers: 60 Vbeta forward and 13 Jbeta reverse. The table came from immunoSEQ multiplex PCR; TCRdb's copy has only in-frame clones and leaves some out. The table has approximately 220,000 clones, approximately 88% seen once. Notes on the study in general: Confirmation was obtained in vitro that a few CMV-associated chains are specific for CMV antigens. Among donors in an Asian-associated ancestry cluster, a later analysis reportedly found fewer N-insertions than the roughly 610-donor mean. Sequencing artifact likely explains a cluster of highly shared sequence variants.

Germline trimming cut 5 bases from V and 4 bases from J; bases unmatched to any gene: 1. This CDR3 has 11 amino acids. Per germline, CDR1 GTSNPN and CDR2 SVGIG (reference sequence). The V gene is TRBV30, the J gene TRBJ2-5; 7 bases align to TRBD1. Source material: PBMCs. The sequence was obtained from a boy younger than 10 in good health and CMV-seronegative. In nucleotides, the CDR3 is TGTGCCTGGGACAGGGCAGAGACCCAGTACTTC. Its protein is CAWDRAETQYF.